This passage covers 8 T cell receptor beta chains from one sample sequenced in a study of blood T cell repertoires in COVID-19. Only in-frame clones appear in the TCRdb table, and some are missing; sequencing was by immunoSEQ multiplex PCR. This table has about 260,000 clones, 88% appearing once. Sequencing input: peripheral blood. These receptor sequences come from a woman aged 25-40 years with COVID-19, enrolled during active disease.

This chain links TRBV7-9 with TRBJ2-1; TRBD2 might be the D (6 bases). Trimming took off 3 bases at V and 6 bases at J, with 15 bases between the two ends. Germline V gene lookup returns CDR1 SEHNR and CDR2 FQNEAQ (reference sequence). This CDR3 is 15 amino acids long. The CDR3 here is CASSFLGLDANEQFF. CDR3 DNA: TGTGCCAGCAGCTTCTTGGGACTTGACGCCAATGAGCAGTTCTTC.

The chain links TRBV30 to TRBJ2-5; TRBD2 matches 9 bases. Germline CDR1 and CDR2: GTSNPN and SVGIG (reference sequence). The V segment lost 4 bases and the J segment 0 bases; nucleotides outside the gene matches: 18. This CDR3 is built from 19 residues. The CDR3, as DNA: TGTGCCTGGATCCCCAAATATGGCGGGAGGGCCCCCGACCAAGAGACCCAGTACTTC. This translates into CAWIPKYGGRAPDQETQYF.

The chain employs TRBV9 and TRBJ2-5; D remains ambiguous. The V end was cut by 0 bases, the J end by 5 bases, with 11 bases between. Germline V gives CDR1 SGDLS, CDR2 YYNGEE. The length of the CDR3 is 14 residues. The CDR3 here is CASSVDSVGETQYF. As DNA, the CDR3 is TGTGCCAGCAGCGTAGATTCGGTCGGGGAGACCCAGTACTTC. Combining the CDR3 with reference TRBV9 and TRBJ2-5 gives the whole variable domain DSGVTQTPKHLITATGQRVTLRCSPRSGDLSVYWYQQSLDQGLQFLIQYYNGEERAKGNILERFSAQQFPDLHSELNLSSLELGDSALYFCASSVDSVGETQYFGPGTRLLVL.

The CDR3 DNA reads TGTGCCAGCAGTGCCACCGGGACAATCAATCAGCCCCAGCATTTT. It translates to CASSATGTINQPQHF. The genes are TRBV6-2 or TRBV6-3 and TRBJ1-5; D perhaps matches TRBD1 (6 bases). In germline, CDR1 is MNHEY, CDR2 SVGEGT. The V and J ends lost 5 bases and 3 bases respectively, with 14 bases between them. The CDR3 is made up of 15 amino acids.

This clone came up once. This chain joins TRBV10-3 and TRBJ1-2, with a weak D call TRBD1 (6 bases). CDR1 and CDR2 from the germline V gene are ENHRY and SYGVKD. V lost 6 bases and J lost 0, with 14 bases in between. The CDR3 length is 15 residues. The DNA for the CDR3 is TGTGCCATCAGGAGACAGGCGGCTACTAACTATGGCTACACCTTC. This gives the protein CAIRRQAATNYGYTF.

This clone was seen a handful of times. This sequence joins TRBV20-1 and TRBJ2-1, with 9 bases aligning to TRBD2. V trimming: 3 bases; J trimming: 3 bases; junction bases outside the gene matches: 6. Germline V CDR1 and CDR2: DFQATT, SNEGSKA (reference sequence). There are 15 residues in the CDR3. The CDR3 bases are TGCAGTGCTAGTTCGGCTAGCGGGAACTACAATGAGCAGTTCTTC. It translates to CSASSASGNYNEQFF.

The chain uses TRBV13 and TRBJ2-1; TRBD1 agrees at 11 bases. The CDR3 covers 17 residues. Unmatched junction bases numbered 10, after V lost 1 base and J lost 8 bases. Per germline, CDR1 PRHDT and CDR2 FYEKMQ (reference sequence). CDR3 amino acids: CASSLVVRGQGADEQFF. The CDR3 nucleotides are TGTGCCAGCAGCTTAGTCGTACGTGGACAGGGGGCCGATGAGCAGTTCTTC.

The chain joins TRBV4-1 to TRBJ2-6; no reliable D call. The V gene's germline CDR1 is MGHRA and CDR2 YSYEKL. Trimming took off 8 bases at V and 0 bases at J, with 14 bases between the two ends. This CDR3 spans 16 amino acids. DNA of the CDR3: TGCGCCAGCTCTGGAGTGTTGAGCTCTGGGGCCAACGTCCTGACTTTC. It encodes CASSGVLSSGANVLTF.